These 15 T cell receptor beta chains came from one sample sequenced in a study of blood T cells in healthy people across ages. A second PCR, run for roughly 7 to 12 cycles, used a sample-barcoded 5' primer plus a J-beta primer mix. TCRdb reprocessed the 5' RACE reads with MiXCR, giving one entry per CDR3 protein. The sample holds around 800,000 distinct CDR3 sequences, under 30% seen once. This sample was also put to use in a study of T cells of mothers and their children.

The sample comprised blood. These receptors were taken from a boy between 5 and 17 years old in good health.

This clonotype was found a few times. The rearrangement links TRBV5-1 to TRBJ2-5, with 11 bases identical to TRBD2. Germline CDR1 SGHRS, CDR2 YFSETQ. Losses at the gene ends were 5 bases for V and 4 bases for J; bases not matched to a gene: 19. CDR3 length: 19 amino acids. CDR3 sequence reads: CASRVGTSGGTILRETQYF. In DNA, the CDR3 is TGCGCCAGCAGGGTGGGTACTAGCGGGGGCACTATACTTCGAGAGACCCAGTACTTC.

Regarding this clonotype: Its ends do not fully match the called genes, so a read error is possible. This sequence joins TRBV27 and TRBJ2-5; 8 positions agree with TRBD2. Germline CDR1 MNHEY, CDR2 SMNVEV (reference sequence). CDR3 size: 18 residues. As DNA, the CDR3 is TGTACCAGCAGTCCTACCGGGACTAGGATAAGGGATAAGGAGACCCAGTACTTC. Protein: CTSSPTGTRIRDKETQYF.

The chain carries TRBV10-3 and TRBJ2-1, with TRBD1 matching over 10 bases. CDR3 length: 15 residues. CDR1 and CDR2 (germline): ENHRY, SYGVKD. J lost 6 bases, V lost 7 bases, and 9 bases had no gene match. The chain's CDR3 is CAINRQGAGSNEQFF. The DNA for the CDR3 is TGTGCCATCAATAGACAGGGGGCGGGATCCAATGAGCAGTTCTTC.

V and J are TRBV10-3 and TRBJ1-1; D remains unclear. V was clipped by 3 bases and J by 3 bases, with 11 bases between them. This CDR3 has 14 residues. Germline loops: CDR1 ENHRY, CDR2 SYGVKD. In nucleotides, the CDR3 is TGTGCCATCAGTGACATGCGGGGTCACACTGAAGCTTTCTTT. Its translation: CAISDMRGHTEAFF.

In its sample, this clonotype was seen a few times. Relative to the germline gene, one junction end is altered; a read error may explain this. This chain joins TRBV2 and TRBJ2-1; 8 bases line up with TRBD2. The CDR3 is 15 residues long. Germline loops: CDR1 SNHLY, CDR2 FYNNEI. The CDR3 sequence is CASSQAGVSYNEQFF. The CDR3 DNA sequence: TGTGCCAGCAGTCAAGCGGGGGTTTCCTACAATGAGCAGTTCTTC.

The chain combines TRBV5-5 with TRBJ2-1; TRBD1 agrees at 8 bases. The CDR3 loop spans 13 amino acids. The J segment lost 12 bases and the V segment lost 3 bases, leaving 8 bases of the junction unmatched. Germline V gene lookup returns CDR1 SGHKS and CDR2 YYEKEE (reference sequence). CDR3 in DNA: TGTGCCAGCAGCTATGTGGGCGACAGGGGGCAGTTCTTC. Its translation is CASSYVGDRGQFF.

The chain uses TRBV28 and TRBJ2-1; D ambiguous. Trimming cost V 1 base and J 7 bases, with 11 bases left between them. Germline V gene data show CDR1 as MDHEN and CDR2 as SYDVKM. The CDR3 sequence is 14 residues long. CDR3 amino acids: CASSLSSVGNEQFF. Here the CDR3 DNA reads TGTGCCAGCAGTTTATCTTCGGTGGGGAATGAGCAGTTCTTC.

For the CDR3, the DNA is TGCAGTGCTAGAGACTTTATTCGGTCCGGGCGGGGGAGCACCGGGGAGCTGTTTTTT. It codes for CSARDFIRSGRGSTGELFF. The rearrangement uses TRBV20-1 and TRBJ2-2; 7 positions match TRBD2. CDR1 is DFQATT and CDR2 is SNEGSKA in the germline V gene (reference sequence). Trimming removed 0 bases from V and 4 bases from J; junction bases left unmatched: 17. The CDR3 is 19 amino acids.

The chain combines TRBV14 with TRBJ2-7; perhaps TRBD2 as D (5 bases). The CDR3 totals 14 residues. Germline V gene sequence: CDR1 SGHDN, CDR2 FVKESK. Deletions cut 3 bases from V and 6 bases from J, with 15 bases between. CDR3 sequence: CASSHRRSLGEQYF. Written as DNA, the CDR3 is TGTGCCAGCAGCCACAGGAGGTCGTTGGGCGAGCAGTACTTC.

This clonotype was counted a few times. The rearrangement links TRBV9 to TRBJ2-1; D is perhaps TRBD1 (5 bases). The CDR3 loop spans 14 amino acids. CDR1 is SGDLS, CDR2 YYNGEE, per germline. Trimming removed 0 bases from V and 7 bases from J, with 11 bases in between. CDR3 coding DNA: TGTGCCAGCAGCGTAGGATCAGGGATGAATGAGCAGTTCTTC. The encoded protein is CASSVGSGMNEQFF. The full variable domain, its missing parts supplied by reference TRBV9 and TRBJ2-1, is DSGVTQTPKHLITATGQRVTLRCSPRSGDLSVYWYQQSLDQGLQFLIQYYNGEERAKGNILERFSAQQFPDLHSELNLSSLELGDSALYFCASSVGSGMNEQFFGPGTRLTVL.

The CDR3 nucleotides are TGTGCCAGCACCAACAGAGGGGAGGACCACGAGCAGTACTTC. This encodes CASTNRGEDHEQYF. The genes are TRBV13 and TRBJ2-7, with D perhaps matching TRBD2 (6 bases). Trimming took 7 bases from V and 5 from J, leaving 18 bases between them. CDR3 length: 14 amino acids. Germline CDR1 PRHDT, CDR2 FYEKMQ (reference sequence). Based on the CDR3 plus reference TRBV13 and TRBJ2-7, the full variable domain is AAGVIQSPRHLIKEKRETATLKCYPIPRHDTVYWYQQGPGQDPQFLISFYEKMQSDKGSIPDRFSAQQFSDYHSELNMSSLELGDSALYFCASTNRGEDHEQYFGPGTRLTVT.

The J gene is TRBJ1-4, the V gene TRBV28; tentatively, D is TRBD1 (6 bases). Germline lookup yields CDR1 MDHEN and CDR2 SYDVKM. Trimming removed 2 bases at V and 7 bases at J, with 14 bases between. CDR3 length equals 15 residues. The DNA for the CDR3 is TGTGCCAGCAGTTTAAATACAGGGTATAGTGAAAAACTGTTTTTT. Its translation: CASSLNTGYSEKLFF.

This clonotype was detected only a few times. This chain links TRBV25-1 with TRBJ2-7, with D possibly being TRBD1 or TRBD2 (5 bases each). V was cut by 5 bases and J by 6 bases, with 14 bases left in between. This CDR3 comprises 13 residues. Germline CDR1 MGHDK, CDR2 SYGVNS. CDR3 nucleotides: TGTGCCAGCAGTAATCGGGGACGTGGCGAGCAGTACTTC. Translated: CASSNRGRGEQYF.

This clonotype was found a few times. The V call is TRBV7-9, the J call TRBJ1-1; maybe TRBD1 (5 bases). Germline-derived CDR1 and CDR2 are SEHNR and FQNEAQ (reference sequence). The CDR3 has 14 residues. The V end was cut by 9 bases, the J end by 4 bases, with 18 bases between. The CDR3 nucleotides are TGTGCCAGGGGGTATAGGGGTCGGTTCACTGAAGCTTTCTTT. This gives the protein CARGYRGRFTEAFF.

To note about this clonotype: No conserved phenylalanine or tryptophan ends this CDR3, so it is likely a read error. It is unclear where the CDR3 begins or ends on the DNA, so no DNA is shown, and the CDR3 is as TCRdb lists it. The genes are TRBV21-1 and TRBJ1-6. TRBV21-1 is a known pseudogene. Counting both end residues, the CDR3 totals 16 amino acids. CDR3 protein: CASSNGWSSYNSPLHL.